The subject of this entry is one TCR beta chain. Libraries were prepared by immunoSEQ multiplex PCR; TCRdb keeps only in-frame clonotypes and omits some of them. The sample lists 300,000 to 350,000 clones; 80% to 90% were seen once. This sample stems from a study of blood T cell repertoires in COVID-19. Overall study: Sites across the United States, Italy and Spain contributed samples from acute and convalescent COVID-19.

This TCR came from a woman between 18 and 29 years old who had recovered from COVID-19. The sequenced sample consisted of PBMCs or T cells enriched from blood (not recorded which).

CDR3 sequence (DNA): TGTGCCAGCCGATTTGGTGGGGCAGGGGGCTTGGGTATCGGGCAGTTCTTC. It encodes CASRFGGAGGLGIGQFF. This rearrangement joins TRBV28 to TRBJ2-1, with 8 bases aligning to TRBD1. Germline V gene data show CDR1 as MDHEN and CDR2 as SYDVKM. This CDR3 is built from 17 residues. V shed 8 bases and J 12 bases; nucleotides not matched to a gene: 24. The whole variable domain, remainder taken from reference TRBV28 and TRBJ2-1, is DVKVTQSSRYLVKRTGEKVFLECVQDMDHENMFWYRQDPGLGLRLIYFSYDVKMKEKGDIPEGYSVSREKKERFSLILESASTNQTSMYLCASRFGGAGGLGIGQFFGPGTRLTVL.